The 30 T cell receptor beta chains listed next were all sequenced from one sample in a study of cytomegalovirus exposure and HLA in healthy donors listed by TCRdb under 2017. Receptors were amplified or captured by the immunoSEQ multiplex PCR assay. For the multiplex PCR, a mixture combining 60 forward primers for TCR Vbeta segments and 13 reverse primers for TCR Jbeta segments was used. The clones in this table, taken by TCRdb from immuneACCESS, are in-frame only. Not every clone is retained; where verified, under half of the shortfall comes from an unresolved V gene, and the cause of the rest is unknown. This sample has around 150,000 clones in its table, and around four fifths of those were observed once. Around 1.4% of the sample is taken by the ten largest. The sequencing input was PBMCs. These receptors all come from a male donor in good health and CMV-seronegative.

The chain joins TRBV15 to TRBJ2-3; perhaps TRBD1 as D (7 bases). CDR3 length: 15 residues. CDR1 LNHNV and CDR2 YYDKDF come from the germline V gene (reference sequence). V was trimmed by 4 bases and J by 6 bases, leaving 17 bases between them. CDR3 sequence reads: CATSKTRGVADTQYF. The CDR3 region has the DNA TGTGCCACCAGCAAAACCAGGGGGGTTGCTGATACGCAGTATTTT. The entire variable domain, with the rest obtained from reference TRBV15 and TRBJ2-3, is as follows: DAMVIQNPRYQVTQFGKPVTLSCSQTLNHNVMYWYQQKSSQAPKLLFHYYDKDFNNEADTPDNFQSRRPNTSFCFLDIRSPGLGDTAMYLCATSKTRGVADTQYFGPGTRLTVL.

This CDR3 reads CASSPMTSGNEQFF. The CDR3 coding sequence is TGTGCCAGCTCACCAATGACTAGCGGAAATGAGCAGTTCTTC. The V call is TRBV18, the J call TRBJ2-1; 9 bases fit TRBD2. Germline V lookup: CDR1 KGHSH, CDR2 LQKENI. V lost 2 bases, J lost 7 bases, and 3 bases stayed unmatched. This CDR3 region has 14 residues.

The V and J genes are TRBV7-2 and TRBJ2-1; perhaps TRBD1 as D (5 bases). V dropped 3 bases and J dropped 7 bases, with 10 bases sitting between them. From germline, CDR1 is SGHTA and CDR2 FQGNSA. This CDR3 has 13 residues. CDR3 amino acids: CASSLGRENEQFF. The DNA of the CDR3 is TGTGCCAGCAGCTTGGGCAGGGAAAATGAGCAGTTCTTC.

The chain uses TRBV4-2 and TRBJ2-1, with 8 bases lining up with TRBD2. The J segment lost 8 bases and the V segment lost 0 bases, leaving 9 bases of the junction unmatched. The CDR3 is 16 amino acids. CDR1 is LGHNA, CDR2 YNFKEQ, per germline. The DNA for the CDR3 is TGTGCCAGCAGCCAAGAGCCCAGCGGGGGAGTCGATGAGCAGTTCTTC. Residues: CASSQEPSGGVDEQFF.

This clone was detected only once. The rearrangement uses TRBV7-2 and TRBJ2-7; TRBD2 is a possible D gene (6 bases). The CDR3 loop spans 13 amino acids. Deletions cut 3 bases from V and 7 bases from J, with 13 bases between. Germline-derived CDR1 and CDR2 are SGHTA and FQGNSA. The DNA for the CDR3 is TGTGCCAGCAGCTTTGGGGGGAGTTATGAGCAGTACTTC. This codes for CASSFGGSYEQYF.

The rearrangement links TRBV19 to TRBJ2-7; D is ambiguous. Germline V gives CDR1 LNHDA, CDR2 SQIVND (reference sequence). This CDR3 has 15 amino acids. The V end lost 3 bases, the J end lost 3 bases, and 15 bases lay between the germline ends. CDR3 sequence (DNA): TGTGCCAGTAGTATCTCATCGGCCCGGAGCTACGAGCAGTACTTC. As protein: CASSISSARSYEQYF. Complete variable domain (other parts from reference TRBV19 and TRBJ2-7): DGGITQSPKYLFRKEGQNVTLSCEQNLNHDAMYWYRQDPGQGLRLIYYSQIVNDFQKGDIAEGYSVSREKKESFPLTVTSAQKNPTAFYLCASSISSARSYEQYFGPGTRLTVT.

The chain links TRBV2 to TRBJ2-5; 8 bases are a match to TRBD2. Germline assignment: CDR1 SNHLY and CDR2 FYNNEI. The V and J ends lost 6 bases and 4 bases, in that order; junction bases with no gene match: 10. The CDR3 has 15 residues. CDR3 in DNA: TGTGCCAGCAGCGGGGGGGGGTTTTTGACAGAGACCCAGTACTTC. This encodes CASSGGGFLTETQYF.

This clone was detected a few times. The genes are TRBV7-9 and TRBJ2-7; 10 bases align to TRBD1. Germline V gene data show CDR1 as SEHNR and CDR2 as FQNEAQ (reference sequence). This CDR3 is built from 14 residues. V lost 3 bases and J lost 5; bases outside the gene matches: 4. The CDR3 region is CASSFGDRGDEQYF. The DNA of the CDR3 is TGTGCCAGCAGCTTTGGGGACAGGGGCGACGAGCAGTACTTC.

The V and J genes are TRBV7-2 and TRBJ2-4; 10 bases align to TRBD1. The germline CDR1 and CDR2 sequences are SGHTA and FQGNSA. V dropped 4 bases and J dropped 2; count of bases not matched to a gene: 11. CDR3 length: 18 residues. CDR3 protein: CASSSLGRQGASKNIQYF. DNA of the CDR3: TGTGCCAGCAGCTCCCTCGGACGACAGGGGGCGTCCAAAAACATTCAGTACTTC.

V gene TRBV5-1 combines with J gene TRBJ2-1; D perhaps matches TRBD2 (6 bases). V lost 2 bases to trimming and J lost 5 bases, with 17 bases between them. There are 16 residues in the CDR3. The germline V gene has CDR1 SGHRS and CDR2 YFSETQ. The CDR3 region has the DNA TGCGCCAGCAGCTTCGTGGCGGGACCACTGAACAATGAGCAGTTCTTC. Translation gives CASSFVAGPLNNEQFF.

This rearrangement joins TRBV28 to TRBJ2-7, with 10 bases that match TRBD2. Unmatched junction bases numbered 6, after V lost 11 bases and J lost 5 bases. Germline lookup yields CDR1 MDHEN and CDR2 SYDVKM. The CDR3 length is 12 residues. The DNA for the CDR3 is TGTGCCTTGGGGACTAGCGACCACGAGCAGTACTTC. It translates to CALGTSDHEQYF.

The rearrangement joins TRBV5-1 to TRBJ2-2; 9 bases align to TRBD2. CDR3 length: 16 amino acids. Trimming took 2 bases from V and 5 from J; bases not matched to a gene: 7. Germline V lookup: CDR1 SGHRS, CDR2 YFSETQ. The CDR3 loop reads CASSLIAGVKTGELFF. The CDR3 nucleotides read TGCGCCAGCAGCTTAATAGCGGGAGTGAAAACCGGGGAGCTGTTTTTT.

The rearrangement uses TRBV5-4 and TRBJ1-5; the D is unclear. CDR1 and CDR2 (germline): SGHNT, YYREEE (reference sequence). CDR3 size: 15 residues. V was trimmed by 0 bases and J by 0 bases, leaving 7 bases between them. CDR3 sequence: CASSLDGYSNQPQHF. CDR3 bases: TGTGCCAGCAGCTTGGACGGTTATAGCAATCAGCCCCAGCATTTT.

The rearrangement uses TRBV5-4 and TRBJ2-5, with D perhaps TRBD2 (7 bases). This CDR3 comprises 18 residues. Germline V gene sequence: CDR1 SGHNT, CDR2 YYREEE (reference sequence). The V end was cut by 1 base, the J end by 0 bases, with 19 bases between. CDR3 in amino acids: CASSLSLQGGFNQETQYF. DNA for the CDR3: TGTGCCAGCAGCTTGTCTTTACAGGGAGGGTTCAACCAAGAGACCCAGTACTTC.

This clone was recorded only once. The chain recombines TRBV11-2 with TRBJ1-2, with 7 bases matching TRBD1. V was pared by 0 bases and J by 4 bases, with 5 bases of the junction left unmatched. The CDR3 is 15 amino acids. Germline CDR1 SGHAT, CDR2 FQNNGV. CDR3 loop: CASSLDPRDSYGYTF. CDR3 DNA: TGTGCCAGCAGCTTAGATCCCCGGGACAGCTATGGCTACACCTTC.

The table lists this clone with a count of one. This CDR3 reads CASSLLASGSYEQYF. The DNA for the CDR3 is TGTGCCAGCAGTTTATTGGCTAGCGGCTCCTACGAGCAGTACTTC. The rearrangement joins TRBV27 to TRBJ2-7, with TRBD2 matching over 7 bases. Germline CDR1 reads MNHEY; CDR2 reads SMNVEV (reference sequence). V dropped 1 base and J dropped 0; count of bases not matched to a gene: 3. The CDR3 loop spans 15 amino acids.

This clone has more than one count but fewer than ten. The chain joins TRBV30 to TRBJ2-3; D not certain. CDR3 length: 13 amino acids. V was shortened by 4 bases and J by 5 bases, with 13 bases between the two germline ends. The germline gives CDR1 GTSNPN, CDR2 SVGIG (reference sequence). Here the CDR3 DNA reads TGTGCCTGGACCAGACCGGGTCGAGATACGCAGTATTTT. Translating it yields CAWTRPGRDTQYF.

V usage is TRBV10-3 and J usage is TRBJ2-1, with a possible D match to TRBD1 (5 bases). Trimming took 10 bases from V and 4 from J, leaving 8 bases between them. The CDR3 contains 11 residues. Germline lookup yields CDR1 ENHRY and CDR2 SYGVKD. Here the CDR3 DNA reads TGTGCCACGACAGAATACAATGAGCAGTTCTTC. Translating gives CATTEYNEQFF.

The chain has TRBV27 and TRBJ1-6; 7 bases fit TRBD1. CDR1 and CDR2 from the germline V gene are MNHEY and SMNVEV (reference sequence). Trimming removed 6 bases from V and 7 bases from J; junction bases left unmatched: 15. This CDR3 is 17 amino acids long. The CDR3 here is CASSPTPTGSWNSPLHF. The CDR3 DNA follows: TGTGCCAGCAGCCCCACTCCGACAGGGTCTTGGAATTCACCCCTCCACTTT.

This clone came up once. CDR3 bases: TGTGCCAGCAGTTTGAGGGACAGGGGGCCCGAGCAGTACTTC. It specifies CASSLRDRGPEQYF. This sequence joins TRBV27 and TRBJ2-7; 12 nucleotides line up with TRBD1. Germline values: CDR1 MNHEY, CDR2 SMNVEV (reference sequence). V was clipped by 3 bases and J by 6 bases; unmatched bases: 3. This CDR3 is 14 amino acids long.

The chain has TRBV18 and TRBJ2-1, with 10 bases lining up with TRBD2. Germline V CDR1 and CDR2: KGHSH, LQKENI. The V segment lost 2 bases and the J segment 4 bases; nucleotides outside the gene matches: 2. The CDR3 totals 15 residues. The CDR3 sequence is CASSPTSGIYNEQFF. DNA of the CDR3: TGTGCCAGCTCACCAACTAGCGGGATATACAATGAGCAGTTCTTC.

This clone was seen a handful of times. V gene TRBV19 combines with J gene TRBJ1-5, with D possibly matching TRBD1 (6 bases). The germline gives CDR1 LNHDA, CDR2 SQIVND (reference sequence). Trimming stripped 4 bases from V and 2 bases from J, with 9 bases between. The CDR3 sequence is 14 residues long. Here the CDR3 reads CASSNRVRNQPQHF. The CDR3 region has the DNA TGTGCCAGTAGTAACAGGGTTCGCAATCAGCCCCAGCATTTT. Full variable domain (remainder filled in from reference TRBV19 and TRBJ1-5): DGGITQSPKYLFRKEGQNVTLSCEQNLNHDAMYWYRQDPGQGLRLIYYSQIVNDFQKGDIAEGYSVSREKKESFPLTVTSAQKNPTAFYLCASSNRVRNQPQHFGDGTRLSIL.

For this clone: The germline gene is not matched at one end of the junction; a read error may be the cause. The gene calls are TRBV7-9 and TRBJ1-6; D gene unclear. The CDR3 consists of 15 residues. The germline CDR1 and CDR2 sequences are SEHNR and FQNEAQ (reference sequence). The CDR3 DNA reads TGTTCCAGCAGCTTAGCGGACCCTGGAGGTTCACCCCTCCACTTT. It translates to CSSSLADPGGSPLHF.

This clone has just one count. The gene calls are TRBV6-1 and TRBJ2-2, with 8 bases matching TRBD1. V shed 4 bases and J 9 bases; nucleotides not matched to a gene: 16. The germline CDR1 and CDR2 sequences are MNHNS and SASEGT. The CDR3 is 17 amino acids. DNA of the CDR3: TGTGCCAGCAGTGGGGACAGGAGCTTAGTAGTTGCTCGGGAGCTGTTTTTT. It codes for CASSGDRSLVVARELFF.

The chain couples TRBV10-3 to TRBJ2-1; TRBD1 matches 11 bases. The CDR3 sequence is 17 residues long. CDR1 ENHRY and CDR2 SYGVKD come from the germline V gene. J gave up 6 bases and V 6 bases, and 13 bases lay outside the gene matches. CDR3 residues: CAIRRTGGARDGNEQFF. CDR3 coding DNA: TGTGCCATCAGACGGACAGGGGGCGCGAGAGACGGCAATGAGCAGTTCTTC.

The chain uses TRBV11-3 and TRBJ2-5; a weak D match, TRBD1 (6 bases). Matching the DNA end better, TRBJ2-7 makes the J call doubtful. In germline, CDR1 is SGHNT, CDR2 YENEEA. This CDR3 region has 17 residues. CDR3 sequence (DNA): TGTGCCAGCAGCTTAGGAGGGCCTGGACAGCACTCCTACGAGCAGTACTTC. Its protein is CASSLGGPGQHSYEQYF.

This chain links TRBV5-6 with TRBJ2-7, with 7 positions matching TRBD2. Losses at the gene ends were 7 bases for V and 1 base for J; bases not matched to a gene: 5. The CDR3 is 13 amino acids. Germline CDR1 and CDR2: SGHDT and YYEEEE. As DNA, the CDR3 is TGTGCCAGCCTGAAAGCGGGGTCCTACGAGCAGTACTTC. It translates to CASLKAGSYEQYF.

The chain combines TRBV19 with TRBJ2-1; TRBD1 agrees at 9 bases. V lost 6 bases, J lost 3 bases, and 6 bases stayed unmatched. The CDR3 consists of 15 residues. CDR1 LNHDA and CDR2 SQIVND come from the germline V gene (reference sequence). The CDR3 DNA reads TGTGCCAGTAGACTACAGGGGGCGAACTACAATGAGCAGTTCTTC. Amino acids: CASRLQGANYNEQFF.

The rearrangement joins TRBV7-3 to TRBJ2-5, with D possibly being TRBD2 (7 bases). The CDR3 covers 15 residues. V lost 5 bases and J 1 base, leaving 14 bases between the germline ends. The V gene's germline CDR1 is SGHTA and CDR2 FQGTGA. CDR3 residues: CASSIGGDGQETQYF. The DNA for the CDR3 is TGTGCCAGCAGCATAGGGGGGGACGGCCAAGAGACCCAGTACTTC.

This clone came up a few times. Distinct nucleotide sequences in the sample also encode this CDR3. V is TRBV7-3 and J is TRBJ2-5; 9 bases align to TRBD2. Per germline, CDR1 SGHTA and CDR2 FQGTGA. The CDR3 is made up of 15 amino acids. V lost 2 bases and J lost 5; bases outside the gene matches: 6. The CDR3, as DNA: TGTGCCAGCAGCTTAGGCGGGGGGGCCCGTGAGACCCAGTACTTC. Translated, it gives CASSLGGGARETQYF.